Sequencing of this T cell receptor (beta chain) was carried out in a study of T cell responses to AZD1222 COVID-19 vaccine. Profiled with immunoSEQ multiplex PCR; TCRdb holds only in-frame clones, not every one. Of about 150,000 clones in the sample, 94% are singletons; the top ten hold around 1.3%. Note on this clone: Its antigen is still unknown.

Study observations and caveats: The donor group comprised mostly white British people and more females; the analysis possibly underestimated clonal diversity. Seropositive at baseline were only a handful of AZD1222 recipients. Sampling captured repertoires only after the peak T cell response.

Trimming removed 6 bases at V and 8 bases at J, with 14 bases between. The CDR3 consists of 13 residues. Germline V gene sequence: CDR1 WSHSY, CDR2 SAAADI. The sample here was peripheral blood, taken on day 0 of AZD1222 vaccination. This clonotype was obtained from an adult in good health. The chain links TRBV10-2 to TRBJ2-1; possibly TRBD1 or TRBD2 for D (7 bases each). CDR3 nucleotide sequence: TGCGCCAGCAGGGCAGGGGGGGGCGATGAGCAGTTCTTC. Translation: CASRAGGGDEQFF.